This passage covers 28 T cell receptor beta chains from one sample sequenced in a study of response to subunit inactivated influenza vaccine. TCRdb used MiXCR to reprocess the RT-PCR reads, holding one entry per CDR3 protein. Altogether over 650,000 distinct CDR3 sequences are present, around 18% being singletons, with the ten largest covering about a tenth. Sequencing used PBMCs from blood, obtained 4 to 6 days after vaccination. These receptors all stem from a man aged 50-60 years who received an inactivated influenza vaccine.

This clonotype was seen many times. The rearrangement links TRBV20-1 to TRBJ2-3; 10 positions agree with TRBD2. CDR1 is DFQATT and CDR2 is SNEGSKA in the germline V gene (reference sequence). The trim removed 3 bases at V and 2 bases at J, leaving 5 bases unmatched. The CDR3 is 15 residues long. The CDR3 loop reads CSARNSGGLTDTQYF. The CDR3 region has the DNA TGCAGTGCTAGGAATAGCGGGGGGCTCACAGATACGCAGTATTTT.

This rearrangement joins TRBV5-4 to TRBJ2-2; D gene ambiguous. The CDR3 is 13 residues long. Germline CDR1 is SGHNT and CDR2 is YYREEE (reference sequence). Trimming left V 7 bases short and J 1 base short, with 8 bases between. CDR3 nucleotide sequence: TGTGCCAGCCGGATGGGGAACACCGGGGAGCTGTTTTTT. Amino acids: CASRMGNTGELFF.

The rearrangement links TRBV7-2 to TRBJ2-1; tentatively, D is TRBD1 or TRBD2 (5 bases each). The V gene's germline CDR1 is SGHTA and CDR2 FQGNSA. The CDR3 spans 14 residues. The ends were cut back, 4 bases at V and 9 bases at J, with 16 bases in the middle. CDR3 in amino acids: CASSSSGGIGEQFF. As DNA, the CDR3 is TGTGCCAGCAGCTCCTCTGGGGGTATTGGTGAGCAGTTCTTC.

The chain employs TRBV4-2 and TRBJ1-1; 9 bases are a match to TRBD1. Germline V gene sequence: CDR1 LGHNA, CDR2 YNFKEQ. The length of the CDR3 is 14 residues. V dropped 6 bases and J dropped 3; count of bases not matched to a gene: 5. The CDR3 region is CASRDRGWDTEAFF. CDR3 sequence (DNA): TGTGCCAGCAGGGACAGGGGCTGGGACACTGAAGCTTTCTTT.

There are a few counts of this clonotype. V is TRBV7-3 and J is TRBJ2-7; TRBD1 matches at 10 bases. There are 14 residues in the CDR3. The V segment lost 10 bases and the J segment 4 bases; nucleotides outside the gene matches: 10. The germline V gene encodes CDR1 SGHTA and CDR2 FQGTGA. The CDR3 sequence: CANYLGGQGYEQYF. The DNA for the CDR3 is TGTGCCAACTACCTAGGGGGACAGGGGTACGAGCAGTACTTC.

This chain connects TRBV2 to TRBJ1-1, with a weak D call TRBD1 (5 bases). Germline V gene lookup returns CDR1 SNHLY and CDR2 FYNNEI. V lost 4 bases and J 3 bases, leaving 15 bases between the germline ends. CDR3 length: 15 residues. The DNA of the CDR3 is TGTGCCAGCAGTGTACAGGCGGGGTGGGACACTGAAGCTTTCTTT. This translates into CASSVQAGWDTEAFF.

This sequence joins TRBV20-1 and TRBJ2-3; D is unclear. Trimming took off 5 bases at V and 13 bases at J, with 10 bases between the two ends. Germline assignment: CDR1 DFQATT and CDR2 SNEGSKA (reference sequence). The CDR3 loop spans 9 amino acids. The CDR3 here is CSASRPEYF. CDR3 DNA: TGCAGTGCTTCCCGGCCCGAGTATTTT.

This clonotype has ten or more counts. This chain joins TRBV29-1 and TRBJ1-6; tentatively, D is TRBD1 (5 bases). V dropped 2 bases and J dropped 7 bases, with 18 bases sitting between them. Looked up from germline, CDR1 is SQVTM and CDR2 is ANQGSEA. This CDR3 spans 16 amino acids. The CDR3 sequence: CSVEKVWAGRNSPLHF. CDR3 nucleotides: TGCAGCGTTGAAAAGGTTTGGGCAGGGAGAAATTCACCCCTCCACTTT.

The rearrangement links TRBV11-2 to TRBJ2-2; D is unresolved. This CDR3 is 16 amino acids long. CDR1 is SGHAT, CDR2 FQNNGV, per germline. The ends were cut back, 1 base at V and 6 bases at J, with 15 bases in the middle. The CDR3 DNA reads as TGTGCCAGCAGCTTAGGACCGACGTTTTTTTCCGGGGAGCTGTTTTTT. This encodes CASSLGPTFFSGELFF.

A few counts support this clonotype. This chain uses TRBV25-1 with TRBJ2-5, with TRBD2 identical over 10 bases. V shed 2 bases and J 0 bases; nucleotides not matched to a gene: 3. This CDR3 is built from 16 residues. Per the germline V gene, CDR1 is MGHDK and CDR2 is SYGVNS. The CDR3, as DNA: TGTGCCAGCAGTGAACTAGCGGGAGAGTACCAAGAGACCCAGTACTTC. Its translation: CASSELAGEYQETQYF.

This clonotype was counted between two and nine times. The chain links TRBV10-3 to TRBJ2-3; TRBD1 aligns across 7 bases. Losses at the gene ends were 4 bases for V and 9 bases for J; bases not matched to a gene: 22. The CDR3 covers 18 residues. Germline CDR1 and CDR2: ENHRY and SYGVKD. The CDR3 sequence is CAISGTDRARLQEWTQYF. CDR3 sequence (DNA): TGTGCCATCAGTGGGACTGACAGGGCCCGTCTGCAGGAATGGACGCAGTATTTT.

This clonotype was detected a few times. This chain uses TRBV20-1 with TRBJ1-4; no reliable D call. V lost 3 bases, J lost 7 bases, and 12 bases lay in between. The CDR3 consists of 13 residues. Germline CDR1 and CDR2: DFQATT and SNEGSKA (reference sequence). The DNA of the CDR3 is TGCAGTGCTAGTTTTGGGGTATTTGAAAAACTGTTTTTT. Its translation is CSASFGVFEKLFF.

This chain links TRBV9 with TRBJ2-3, with D unresolved. The CDR3 is 15 amino acids. The ends were cut back, 0 bases at V and 2 bases at J, with 10 bases in the middle. Germline V gene data show CDR1 as SGDLS and CDR2 as YYNGEE. CDR3 nucleotides: TGTGCCAGCAGCGTAGCCACATACGCCACAGATACGCAGTATTTT. Its translation is CASSVATYATDTQYF.

Only a few counts were recorded for this clonotype. The V call is TRBV29-1, the J call TRBJ2-3; 8 bases match TRBD1. J lost 6 bases, V lost 1 base, and 9 bases had no gene match. The germline gives CDR1 SQVTM, CDR2 ANQGSEA. The CDR3 is 15 residues long. CDR3 DNA: TGCAGCGTTGAAGCTCAGGGGGCATGGGGGGATACGCAGTATTTT. It yields the protein CSVEAQGAWGDTQYF.

This clonotype was seen a handful of times. CDR3 DNA sequence: TGTGCCAGCAGCGTAGCTACACGCGGGAGAACCACAGATACGCAGTATTTT. Protein product: CASSVATRGRTTDTQYF. The chain combines TRBV9 with TRBJ2-3; TRBD2 matches at 7 bases. This CDR3 comprises 17 residues. V dropped 0 bases and J dropped 2; count of bases not matched to a gene: 9. CDR1 and CDR2 (germline): SGDLS, YYNGEE. Using reference TRBV9 and TRBJ2-3 for the parts outside the CDR3, the full variable domain is DSGVTQTPKHLITATGQRVTLRCSPRSGDLSVYWYQQSLDQGLQFLIQYYNGEERAKGNILERFSAQQFPDLHSELNLSSLELGDSALYFCASSVATRGRTTDTQYFGPGTRLTVL.

The chain links TRBV12-3 or TRBV12-4 to TRBJ2-5; a possible D gene is TRBD2 (5 bases). The CDR3 has 14 residues. The V end was cut by 5 bases, the J end by 5 bases, with 15 bases between. This chain's CDR3 is CASSIARGRETQYF. The CDR3 nucleotides are TGTGCCAGCAGTATTGCACGGGGAAGGGAGACCCAGTACTTC.

This chain joins TRBV11-2 and TRBJ1-1, with 9 bases that match TRBD1. This CDR3 spans 13 amino acids. The V and J ends lost 2 bases and 13 bases, in that order; junction bases with no gene match: 8. Germline V gene lookup returns CDR1 SGHAT and CDR2 FQNNGV. CDR3 nucleotide sequence: TGTGCCAGCAGCTTATACCGGGACAGGGTACTTTTCTTT. Protein sequence: CASSLYRDRVLFF.

The chain couples TRBV20-1 to TRBJ2-7, with a weak D call TRBD1 (6 bases). Trimming took off 0 bases at V and 2 bases at J, with 11 bases between the two ends. The germline gives CDR1 DFQATT, CDR2 SNEGSKA (reference sequence). This CDR3 comprises 14 residues. CDR3 sequence reads: CSARESEGAYEQYF. CDR3 nucleotides: TGCAGTGCTAGAGAATCTGAGGGGGCCTACGAGCAGTACTTC.

The V gene is TRBV7-9, the J gene TRBJ2-5; 8 bases are shared with TRBD1. This CDR3 contains 14 residues. The junction had 4 bases not matched to a gene; V was cut back by 5 bases and J by 2 bases. CDR1 and CDR2 (germline): SEHNR, FQNEAQ (reference sequence). CDR3 region: CASSDRTGQETQYF. CDR3 nucleotides: TGTGCCAGCAGCGACCGGACAGGGCAAGAGACCCAGTACTTC. Looking up the rest from reference TRBV7-9 and TRBJ2-5 gives the full variable domain: DTGVSQNPRHKITKRGQNVTFRCDPISEHNRLYWYRQTLGQGPEFLTYFQNEAQLEKSRLLSDRFSAERPKGSFSTLEIQRTEQGDSAMYLCASSDRTGQETQYFGPGTRLLVL.

A few counts support this clonotype. The J gene is TRBJ2-3, the V gene TRBV12-3 or TRBV12-4, with D uncertain. The V and J ends lost 1 base and 1 base respectively, with 12 bases between them. This CDR3 comprises 16 residues. The CDR3 protein is CASSLGRIKGTDTQYF. CDR3 nucleotides: TGTGCCAGCAGTTTAGGGCGTATTAAGGGCACAGATACGCAGTATTTT.

This clonotype was seen only a few times. The V and J genes are TRBV27 and TRBJ2-7; 7 nucleotides line up with TRBD2. Trimming removed 2 bases from V and 7 bases from J; junction bases left unmatched: 8. The CDR3 is 14 residues long. The germline CDR1 and CDR2 sequences are MNHEY and SMNVEV (reference sequence). CDR3 bases: TGTGCCAGCAGTTTAGCGGGAGAAGGTTGGGAGCAGTACTTC. It specifies CASSLAGEGWEQYF.

This clonotype occurred a few times. CDR3 coding DNA: TGTGCCAGCAGCTTAATCAGGGGCACAGATACGCAGTATTTT. Protein sequence: CASSLIRGTDTQYF. This chain connects TRBV7-2 to TRBJ2-3; weak D call: TRBD1 (5 bases). The CDR3 extends over 14 amino acids. The V end was cut by 2 bases, the J end by 1 base, with 7 bases between. The germline V gene encodes CDR1 SGHTA and CDR2 FQGNSA.

At least ten counts were recorded for this clonotype. The genes are TRBV20-1 and TRBJ2-4; 10 bases fit TRBD1. From germline, CDR1 is DFQATT and CDR2 SNEGSKA (reference sequence). J gave up 1 base and V 6 bases, and 6 bases lay outside the gene matches. The CDR3 totals 15 residues. In DNA, the CDR3 is TGCAGTGCCCCACGGACAGGGGGGGCCAAAAACATTCAGTACTTC. Its protein is CSAPRTGGAKNIQYF.

V is TRBV14 and J is TRBJ2-7; no clear D. Trimming pared 6 bases from V and 7 bases from J, leaving 25 bases between. CDR1 and CDR2 (germline): SGHDN, FVKESK. CDR3 length: 16 residues. The CDR3 DNA sequence: TGTGCCAGCAGTCGGAACCCTCAGGCGATGGGCACTGAGCAGTACTTC. Translation gives CASSRNPQAMGTEQYF.

In this sample, this clonotype turned up a few times. The chain is built from TRBV28 and TRBJ1-1; no firm D call. Germline V lookup: CDR1 MDHEN, CDR2 SYDVKM. This CDR3 spans 15 amino acids. The V end was cut by 6 bases, the J end by 4 bases, with 18 bases between. CDR3 DNA: TGTGCCAGCAGCCCAAGCACGACTCTTGGCACTGAAGCTTTCTTT. Encoded protein: CASSPSTTLGTEAFF.

The chain couples TRBV7-9 to TRBJ1-6, with 7 bases matching TRBD1. J was trimmed by 5 bases and V by 4 bases; bases with no gene match: 5. This CDR3 is 15 amino acids long. Germline values: CDR1 SEHNR, CDR2 FQNEAQ (reference sequence). This chain's CDR3 is CASSSRQGHNSPLHF. In nucleotides, the CDR3 is TGTGCCAGCAGCTCCCGACAGGGTCATAATTCACCCCTCCACTTT. The variable domain in full, with the rest retrieved from reference TRBV7-9 and TRBJ1-6, is DTGVSQNPRHKITKRGQNVTFRCDPISEHNRLYWYRQTLGQGPEFLTYFQNEAQLEKSRLLSDRFSAERPKGSFSTLEIQRTEQGDSAMYLCASSSRQGHNSPLHFGNGTRLTVT.

This clonotype showed up just a few times. V gene TRBV4-3 combines with J gene TRBJ2-7; D may be TRBD2 (6 bases). This CDR3 comprises 14 residues. V lost 1 base and J lost 5, with 12 bases in between. From germline, CDR1 is LGHNA and CDR2 YSLEER. The CDR3 is CASSQALTRNEQYF. The DNA for the CDR3 is TGCGCCAGCAGCCAAGCCCTGACTAGAAACGAGCAGTACTTC.

Only a few counts were recorded for this clonotype. The rearrangement uses TRBV6-5 and TRBJ1-1; D unclear. Germline CDR1 is MNHEY and CDR2 is SVGAGI. The V end was cut by 0 bases, the J end by 0 bases, with 8 bases between. The CDR3 has 15 residues. For the CDR3, the DNA is TGTGCCAGCAGTTACTCGCAGAGTATGAACACTGAAGCTTTCTTT. This sequence encodes CASSYSQSMNTEAFF.